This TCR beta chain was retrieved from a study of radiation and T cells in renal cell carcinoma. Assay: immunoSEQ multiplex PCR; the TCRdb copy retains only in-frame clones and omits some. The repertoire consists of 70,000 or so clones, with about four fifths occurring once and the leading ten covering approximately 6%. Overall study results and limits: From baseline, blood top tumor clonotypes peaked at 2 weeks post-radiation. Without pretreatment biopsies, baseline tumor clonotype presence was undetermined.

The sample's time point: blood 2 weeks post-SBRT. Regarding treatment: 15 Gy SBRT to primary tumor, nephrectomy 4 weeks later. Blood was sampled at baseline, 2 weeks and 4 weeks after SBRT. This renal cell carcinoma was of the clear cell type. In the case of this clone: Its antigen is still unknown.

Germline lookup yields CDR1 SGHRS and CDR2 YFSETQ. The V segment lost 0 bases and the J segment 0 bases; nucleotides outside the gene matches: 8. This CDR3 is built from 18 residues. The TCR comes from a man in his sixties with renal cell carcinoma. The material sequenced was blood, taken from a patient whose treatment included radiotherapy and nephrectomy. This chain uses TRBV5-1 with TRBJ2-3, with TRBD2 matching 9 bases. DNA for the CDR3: TGCGCCAGCAGCTTGGACGCTCTGACTAGCGGAAGCACAGATACGCAGTATTTT. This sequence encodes CASSLDALTSGSTDTQYF.